This TCR beta chain was documented in a study of T cell responses to AZD1222 COVID-19 vaccine. Study findings and constraints: CD4 TCRs covered the whole spike, strongest at regions 160-218 and 743-854.

Only in-frame clones appear in the TCRdb table, and some are missing; sequencing was by immunoSEQ multiplex PCR. The table includes tens of thousands of clones, about nine tenths detected once. V shed 1 base and J 5 bases; nucleotides not matched to a gene: 6. CDR1 SGHRS and CDR2 YFSETQ come from the germline V gene. There are 17 residues in the CDR3. Remarks on this clone: Its target is unknown.

Here the sequenced sample was peripheral blood, taken on day 0 of AZD1222 vaccination. The chain uses TRBV5-1 and TRBJ2-2, with 12 nucleotides matching TRBD2. The receptor's source is an adult in good health. The chain's CDR3 is CASSLRTSGIGTGELFF. The CDR3 DNA reads as TGCGCCAGCAGCTTGCGGACTAGCGGGATTGGTACCGGGGAGCTGTTTTTT.